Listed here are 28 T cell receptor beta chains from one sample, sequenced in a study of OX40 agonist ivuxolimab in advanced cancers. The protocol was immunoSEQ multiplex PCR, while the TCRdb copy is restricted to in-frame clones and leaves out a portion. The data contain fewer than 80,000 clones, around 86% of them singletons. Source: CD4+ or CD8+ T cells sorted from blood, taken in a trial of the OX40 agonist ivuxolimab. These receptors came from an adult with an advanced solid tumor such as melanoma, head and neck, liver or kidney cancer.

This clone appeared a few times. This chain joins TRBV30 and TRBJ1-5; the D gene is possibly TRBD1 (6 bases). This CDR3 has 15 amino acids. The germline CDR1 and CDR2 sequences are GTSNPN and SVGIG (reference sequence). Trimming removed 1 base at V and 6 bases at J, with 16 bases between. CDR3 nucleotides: TGTGCCTGGAGTGGTTCAGGGGCTTGGGGTCAGCCCCAGCATTTT. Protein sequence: CAWSGSGAWGQPQHF. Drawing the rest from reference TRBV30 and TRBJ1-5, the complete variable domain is SQTIHQWPATLVQPVGSPLSLECTVEGTSNPNLYWYRQAAGRGLQLLFYSVGIGQISSEVPQNLSASRPQDRQFILSSKKLLLSDSGFYLCAWSGSGAWGQPQHFGDGTRLSIL.

The CDR3 sequence: CASSQVAGGNTEAFF. Here the CDR3 DNA reads TGCGCCAGCAGCCAAGTAGCAGGGGGGAACACTGAAGCTTTCTTT. The V and J genes are TRBV4-1 and TRBJ1-1; TRBD1 agrees at 7 bases. The CDR3 sequence is 15 residues long. Germline values: CDR1 MGHRA, CDR2 YSYEKL. The V segment lost 1 base and the J segment 1 base; nucleotides outside the gene matches: 3.

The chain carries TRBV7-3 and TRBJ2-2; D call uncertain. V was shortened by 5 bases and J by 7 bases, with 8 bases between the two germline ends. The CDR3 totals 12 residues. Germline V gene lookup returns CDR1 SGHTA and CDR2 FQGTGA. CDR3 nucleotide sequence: TGTGCCAGCAGCAAGACTGACGGGGAGCTGTTTTTT. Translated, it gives CASSKTDGELFF.

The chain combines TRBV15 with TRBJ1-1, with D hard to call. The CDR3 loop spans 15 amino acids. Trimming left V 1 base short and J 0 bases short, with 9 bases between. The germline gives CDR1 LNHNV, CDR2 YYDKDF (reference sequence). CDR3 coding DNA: TGTGCCACCAGCAGAGTGGACGGTATGAACACTGAAGCTTTCTTT. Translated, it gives CATSRVDGMNTEAFF.

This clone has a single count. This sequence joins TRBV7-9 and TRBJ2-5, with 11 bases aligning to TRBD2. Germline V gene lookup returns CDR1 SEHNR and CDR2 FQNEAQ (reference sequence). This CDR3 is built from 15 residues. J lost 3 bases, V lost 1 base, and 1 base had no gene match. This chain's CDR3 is CASSLVGLAEETQYF. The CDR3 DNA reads TGTGCCAGCAGCTTAGTGGGACTAGCGGAAGAGACCCAGTACTTC.

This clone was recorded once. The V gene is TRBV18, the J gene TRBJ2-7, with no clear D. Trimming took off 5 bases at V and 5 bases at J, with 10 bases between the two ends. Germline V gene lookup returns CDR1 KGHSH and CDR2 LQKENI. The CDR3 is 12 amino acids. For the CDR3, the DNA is TGTGCCAGCTCAGAAAGGGATGACGAGCAGTACTTC. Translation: CASSERDDEQYF. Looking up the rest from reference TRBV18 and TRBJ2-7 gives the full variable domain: NAGVMQNPRHLVRRRGQEARLRCSPMKGHSHVYWYRQLPEEGLKFMVYLQKENIIDESGMPKERFSAEFPKEGPSILRIQQVVRGDSAAYFCASSERDDEQYFGPGTRLTVT.

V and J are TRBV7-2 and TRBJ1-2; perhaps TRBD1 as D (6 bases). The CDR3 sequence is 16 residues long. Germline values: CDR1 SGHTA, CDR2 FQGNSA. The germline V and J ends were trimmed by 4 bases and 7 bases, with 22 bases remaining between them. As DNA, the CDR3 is TGTGCCAGCAGCTCCGCCCAGGACAGTTTTCGGGGTGGCTACACCTTC. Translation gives CASSSAQDSFRGGYTF.

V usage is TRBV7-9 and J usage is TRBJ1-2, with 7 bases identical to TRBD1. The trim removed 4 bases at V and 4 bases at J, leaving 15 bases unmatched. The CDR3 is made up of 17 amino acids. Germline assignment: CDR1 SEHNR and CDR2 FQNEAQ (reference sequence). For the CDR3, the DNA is TGTGCCAGCAGCTCCTCCGGGACAGTAACCCGCCTCTATGGCTACACCTTC. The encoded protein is CASSSSGTVTRLYGYTF.

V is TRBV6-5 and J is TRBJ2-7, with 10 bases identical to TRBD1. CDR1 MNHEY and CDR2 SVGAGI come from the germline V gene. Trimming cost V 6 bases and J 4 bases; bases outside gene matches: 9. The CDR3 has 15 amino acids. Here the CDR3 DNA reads TGTGCCAGCAGGGGACCGGGACAGGGGCTGTACGAGCAGTACTTC. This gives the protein CASRGPGQGLYEQYF.

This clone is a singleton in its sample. Written as DNA, the CDR3 is TGTGCCTGGACTAGACAGGGTAAAAATACGCAGTATTTT. It specifies CAWTRQGKNTQYF. The chain combines TRBV30 with TRBJ2-3; 7 nucleotides align to TRBD1. The CDR3 runs 13 residues. J was trimmed by 7 bases and V by 4 bases; bases with no gene match: 8. The germline V gene has CDR1 GTSNPN and CDR2 SVGIG (reference sequence).

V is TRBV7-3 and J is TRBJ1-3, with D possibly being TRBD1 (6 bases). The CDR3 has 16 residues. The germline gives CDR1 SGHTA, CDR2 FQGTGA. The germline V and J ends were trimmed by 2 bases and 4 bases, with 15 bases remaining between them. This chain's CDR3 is CASSLGAGATGNTIYF. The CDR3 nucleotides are TGTGCCAGCAGCTTAGGGGCGGGGGCAACGGGAAACACCATATATTTT. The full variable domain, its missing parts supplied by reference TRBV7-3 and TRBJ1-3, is GAGVSQTPSNKVTEKGKYVELRCDPISGHTALYWYRQSLGQGPEFLIYFQGTGAADDSGLPNDRFFAVRPEGSVSTLKIQRTERGDSAVYLCASSLGAGATGNTIYFGEGSWLTVV.

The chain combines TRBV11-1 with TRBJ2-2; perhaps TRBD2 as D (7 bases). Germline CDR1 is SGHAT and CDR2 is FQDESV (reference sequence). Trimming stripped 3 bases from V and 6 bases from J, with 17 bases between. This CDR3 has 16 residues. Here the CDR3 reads CASSLGGALRAGELFF. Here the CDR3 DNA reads TGTGCCAGCAGCTTGGGGGGGGCCCTGCGTGCCGGGGAGCTGTTTTTT. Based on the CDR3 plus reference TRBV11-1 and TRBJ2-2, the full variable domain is EAEVAQSPRYKITEKSQAVAFWCDPISGHATLYWYRQILGQGPELLVQFQDESVVDDSQLPKDRFSAERLKGVDSTLKIQPAELGDSAMYLCASSLGGALRAGELFFGEGSRLTVL.

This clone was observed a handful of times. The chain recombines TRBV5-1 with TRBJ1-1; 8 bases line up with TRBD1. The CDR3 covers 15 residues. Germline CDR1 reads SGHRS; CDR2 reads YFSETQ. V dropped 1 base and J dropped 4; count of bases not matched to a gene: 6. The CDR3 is CASSLTRGRVTEAFF. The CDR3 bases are TGCGCCAGCAGCTTGACCAGGGGGCGGGTCACTGAAGCTTTCTTT.

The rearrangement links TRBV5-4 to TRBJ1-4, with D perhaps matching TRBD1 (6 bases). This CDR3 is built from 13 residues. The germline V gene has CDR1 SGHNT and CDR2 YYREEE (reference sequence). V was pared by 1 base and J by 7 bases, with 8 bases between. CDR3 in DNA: TGTGCCAGCAGCTTGCGGGACACTGAAAAACTGTTTTTT. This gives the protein CASSLRDTEKLFF.

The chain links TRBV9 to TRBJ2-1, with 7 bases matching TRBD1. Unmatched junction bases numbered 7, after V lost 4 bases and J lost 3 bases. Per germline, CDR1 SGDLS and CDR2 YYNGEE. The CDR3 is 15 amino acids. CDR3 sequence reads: CASSPQTGFYNEQFF. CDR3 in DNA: TGTGCCAGCAGCCCGCAGACAGGGTTCTACAATGAGCAGTTCTTC.

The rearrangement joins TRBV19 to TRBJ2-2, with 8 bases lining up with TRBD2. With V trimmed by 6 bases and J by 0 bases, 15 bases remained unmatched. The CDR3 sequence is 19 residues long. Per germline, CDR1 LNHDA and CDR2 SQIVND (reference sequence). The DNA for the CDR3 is TGTGCCAGTAGGAGATGGGGTAGCGGGGCCCGGACGAACACCGGGGAGCTGTTTTTT. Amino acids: CASRRWGSGARTNTGELFF.

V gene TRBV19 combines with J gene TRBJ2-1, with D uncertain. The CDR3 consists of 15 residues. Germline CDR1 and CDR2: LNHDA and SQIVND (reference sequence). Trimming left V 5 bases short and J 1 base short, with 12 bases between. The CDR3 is CASSPRSESYNEQFF. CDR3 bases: TGTGCCAGTAGTCCTAGATCGGAGTCCTACAATGAGCAGTTCTTC.

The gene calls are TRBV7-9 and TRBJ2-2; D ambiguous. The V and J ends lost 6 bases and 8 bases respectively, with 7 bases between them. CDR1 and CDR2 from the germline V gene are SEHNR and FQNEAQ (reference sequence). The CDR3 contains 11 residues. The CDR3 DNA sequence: TGTGCCAGCAGGCTTTCTGGGGAGCTGTTTTTT. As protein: CASRLSGELFF.

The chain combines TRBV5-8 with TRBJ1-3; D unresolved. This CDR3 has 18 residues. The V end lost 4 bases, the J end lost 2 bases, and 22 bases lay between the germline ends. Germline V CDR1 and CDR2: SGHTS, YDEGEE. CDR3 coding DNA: TGTGCCAGCAGCCCGGATGAGGGTGGTAGCTGGACTGGAAACACCATATATTTT. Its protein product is CASSPDEGGSWTGNTIYF. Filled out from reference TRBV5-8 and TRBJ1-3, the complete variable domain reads EAGVTQSPTHLIKTRGQQATLRCSPISGHTSVYWYQQALGLGLQFLLWYDEGEERNRGNFPPRFSGRQFPNYSSELNVNALELEDSALYLCASSPDEGGSWTGNTIYFGEGSWLTVV.

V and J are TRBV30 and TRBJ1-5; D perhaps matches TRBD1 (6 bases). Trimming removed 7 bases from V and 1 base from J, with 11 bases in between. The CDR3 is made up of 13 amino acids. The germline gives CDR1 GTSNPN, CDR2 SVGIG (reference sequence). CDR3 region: CAFQTGSNQPQHF. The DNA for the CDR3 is TGTGCCTTCCAGACAGGAAGCAATCAGCCCCAGCATTTT.

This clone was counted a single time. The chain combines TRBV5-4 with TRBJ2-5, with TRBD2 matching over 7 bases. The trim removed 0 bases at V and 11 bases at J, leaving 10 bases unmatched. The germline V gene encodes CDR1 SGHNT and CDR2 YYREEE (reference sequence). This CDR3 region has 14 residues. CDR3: CASSLASAGDGQYF. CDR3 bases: TGTGCCAGCAGCTTGGCCTCTGCGGGGGACGGGCAGTACTTC.

This chain's CDR3 is CASRMVGVAETQYF. CDR3 DNA sequence: TGTGCCTCGAGGATGGTTGGAGTTGCAGAGACCCAGTACTTC. This sequence joins TRBV5-4 and TRBJ2-5; no reliable D call. The CDR3 is 14 amino acids. Germline CDR1 reads SGHNT; CDR2 reads YYREEE (reference sequence). Trimming took 10 bases from V and 4 from J, leaving 20 bases between them.

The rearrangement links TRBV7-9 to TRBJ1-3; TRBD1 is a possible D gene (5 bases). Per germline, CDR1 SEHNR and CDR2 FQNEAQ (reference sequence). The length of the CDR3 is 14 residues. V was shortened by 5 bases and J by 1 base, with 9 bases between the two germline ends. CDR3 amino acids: CASSLGGSGNTIYF. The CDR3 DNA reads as TGTGCCAGCAGCCTTGGGGGGTCTGGAAACACCATATATTTT. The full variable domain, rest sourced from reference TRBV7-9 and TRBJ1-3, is DTGVSQNPRHKITKRGQNVTFRCDPISEHNRLYWYRQTLGQGPEFLTYFQNEAQLEKSRLLSDRFSAERPKGSFSTLEIQRTEQGDSAMYLCASSLGGSGNTIYFGEGSWLTVV.

CDR3 protein: CASSQKLTRVGSNTGELFF. The CDR3, as DNA: TGTGCCAGCAGCCAAAAGCTAACCCGGGTTGGTTCGAACACCGGGGAGCTGTTTTTT. This rearrangement joins TRBV4-2 to TRBJ2-2; the D is unclear. This CDR3 has 19 amino acids. The germline CDR1 and CDR2 sequences are LGHNA and YNFKEQ. V shed 2 bases and J shed 0 bases, with 19 bases lying between them.

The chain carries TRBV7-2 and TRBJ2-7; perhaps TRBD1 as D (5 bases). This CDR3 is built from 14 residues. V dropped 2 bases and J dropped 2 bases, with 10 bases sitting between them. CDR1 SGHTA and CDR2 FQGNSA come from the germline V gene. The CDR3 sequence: CASSLTAGPYEQYF. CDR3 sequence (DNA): TGTGCCAGCAGCTTAACGGCAGGGCCCTACGAGCAGTACTTC.

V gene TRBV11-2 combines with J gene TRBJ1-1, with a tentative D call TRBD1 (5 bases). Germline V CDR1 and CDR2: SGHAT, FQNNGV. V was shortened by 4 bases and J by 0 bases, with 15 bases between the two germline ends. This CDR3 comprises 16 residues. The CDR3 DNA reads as TGTGCCAGCAGCTACCTGGTCAGGGCGGTGAACACTGAAGCTTTCTTT. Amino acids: CASSYLVRAVNTEAFF.

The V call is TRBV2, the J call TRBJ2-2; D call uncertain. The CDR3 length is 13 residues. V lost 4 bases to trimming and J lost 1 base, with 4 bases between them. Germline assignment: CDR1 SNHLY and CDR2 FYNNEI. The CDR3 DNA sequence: TGTGCCAGCAGTGGGAGGAACACCGGGGAGCTGTTTTTT. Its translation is CASSGRNTGELFF.

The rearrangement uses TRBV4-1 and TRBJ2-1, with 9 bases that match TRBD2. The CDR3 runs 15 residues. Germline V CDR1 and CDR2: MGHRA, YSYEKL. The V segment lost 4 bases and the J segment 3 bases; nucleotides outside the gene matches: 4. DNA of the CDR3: TGCGCCAGCAGCCCGGGACTAGCAGGCTACAATGAGCAGTTCTTC. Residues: CASSPGLAGYNEQFF.